The T cell receptor beta chain under discussion was sequenced for a study of cytomegalovirus exposure and HLA in healthy donors. The J segment lost 0 bases and the V segment lost 10 bases, leaving 5 bases of the junction unmatched. The V gene's germline CDR1 is SGHTA and CDR2 FQGNSA. There are 14 residues in the CDR3. This table comes from immunoSEQ multiplex PCR, and its TCRdb copy is limited to in-frame clones, with some not included. The sample lists approximately 65,000 clones, 85% to 95% occurring once. This TCR came from a woman between 18 and 29 years old in good health and CMV-seronegative. What was sequenced was PBMCs. This sequence joins TRBV7-2 and TRBJ2-5; 10 bases are shared with TRBD2. The CDR3: CATQRGGYQETQYF. CDR3 DNA sequence: TGTGCCACCCAGCGGGGGGGTTACCAAGAGACCCAGTACTTC.